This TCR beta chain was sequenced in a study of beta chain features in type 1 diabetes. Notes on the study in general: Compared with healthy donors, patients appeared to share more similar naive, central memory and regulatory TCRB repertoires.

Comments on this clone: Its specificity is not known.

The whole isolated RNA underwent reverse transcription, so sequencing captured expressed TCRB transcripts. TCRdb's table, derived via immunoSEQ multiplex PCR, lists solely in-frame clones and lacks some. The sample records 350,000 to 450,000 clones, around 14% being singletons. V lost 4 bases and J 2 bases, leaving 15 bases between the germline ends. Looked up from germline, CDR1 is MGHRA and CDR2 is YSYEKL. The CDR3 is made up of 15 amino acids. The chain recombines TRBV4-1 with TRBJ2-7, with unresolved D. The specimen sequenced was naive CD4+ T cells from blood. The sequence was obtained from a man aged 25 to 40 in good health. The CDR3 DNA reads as TGCGCCAGCAGCCGAGGATCTACAGCGACCTACGAGCAGTACTTC. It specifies CASSRGSTATYEQYF.